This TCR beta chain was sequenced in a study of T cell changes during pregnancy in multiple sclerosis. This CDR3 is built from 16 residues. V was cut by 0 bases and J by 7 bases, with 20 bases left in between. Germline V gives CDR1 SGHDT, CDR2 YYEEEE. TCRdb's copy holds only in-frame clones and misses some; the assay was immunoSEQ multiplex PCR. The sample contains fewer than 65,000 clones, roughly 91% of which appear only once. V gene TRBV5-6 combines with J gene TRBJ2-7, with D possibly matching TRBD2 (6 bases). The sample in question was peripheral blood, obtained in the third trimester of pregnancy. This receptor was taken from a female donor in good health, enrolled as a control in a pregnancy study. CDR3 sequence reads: CASSLAPEGGWLEQYF. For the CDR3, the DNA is TGTGCCAGCAGCTTGGCCCCTGAGGGAGGCTGGTTGGAGCAGTACTTC.